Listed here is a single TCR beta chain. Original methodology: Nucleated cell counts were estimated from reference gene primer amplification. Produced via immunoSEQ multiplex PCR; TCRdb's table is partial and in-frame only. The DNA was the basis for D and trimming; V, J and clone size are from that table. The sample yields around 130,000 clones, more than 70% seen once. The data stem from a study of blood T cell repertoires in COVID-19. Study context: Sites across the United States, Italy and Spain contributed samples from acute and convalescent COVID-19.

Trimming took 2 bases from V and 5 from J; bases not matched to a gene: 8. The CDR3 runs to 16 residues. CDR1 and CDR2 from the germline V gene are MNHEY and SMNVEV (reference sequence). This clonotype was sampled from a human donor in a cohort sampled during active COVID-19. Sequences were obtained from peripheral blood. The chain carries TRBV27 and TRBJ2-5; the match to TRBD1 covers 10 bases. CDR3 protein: CASSLSPGTGVETQYF. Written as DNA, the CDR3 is TGTGCCAGCAGTTTAAGCCCCGGGACAGGGGTGGAGACCCAGTACTTC.